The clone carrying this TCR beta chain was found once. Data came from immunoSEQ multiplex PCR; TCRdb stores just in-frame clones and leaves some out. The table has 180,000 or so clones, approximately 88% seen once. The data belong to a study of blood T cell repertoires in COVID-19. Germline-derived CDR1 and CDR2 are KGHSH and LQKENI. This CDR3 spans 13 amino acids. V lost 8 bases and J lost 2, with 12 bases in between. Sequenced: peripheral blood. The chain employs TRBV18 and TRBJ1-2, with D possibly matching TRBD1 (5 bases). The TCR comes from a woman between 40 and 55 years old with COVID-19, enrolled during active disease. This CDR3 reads CASALGANYGYTF. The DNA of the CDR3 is TGTGCCAGCGCCCTAGGGGCCAACTATGGCTACACCTTC.